This T cell receptor (beta chain) is drawn from a study of cytomegalovirus exposure and HLA in healthy donors. Study-level results: A link between a missense DCLRE1C variant and TCR beta V- and J-gene trimming emerged from a later analysis. CMV antigen specificity of a few CMV-associated chains was confirmed in vitro. Productive rates of about 87% or about 30% were seen for most TCR beta V segments in an earlier analysis. Later on, an analysis tied approximately 15,000 TCR beta sequences to HLA alleles at 0.05 false discovery rate.

The CDR3 spans 13 residues. Germline CDR1 reads MNHNY; CDR2 reads SVGAGI (reference sequence). The V end lost 8 bases, the J end lost 0 bases, and 10 bases lay between the germline ends. PCR was performed using 60 Vbeta and 13 Jbeta primers. Sequenced by immunoSEQ multiplex PCR; TCRdb stores in-frame clones only, minus some. The profile shows about 210,000 clones, around 76% of them singletons. Turning to this clone: Its antigen is unidentified.

The J gene is TRBJ1-1, the V gene TRBV6-6; D perhaps matches TRBD1 (5 bases). The receptor was derived from a man between 35 and 55 years old in good health and CMV-seropositive. The specimen was PBMCs. CDR3 region: CASLPTVNTEAFF. The CDR3, as DNA: TGTGCCAGCTTGCCGACAGTGAACACTGAAGCTTTCTTT.